This TCR beta chain is from a study of monozygotic twins with inflammatory bowel disease. Germline-derived CDR1 and CDR2 are ENHRY and SYGVKD. There are 12 residues in the CDR3. T cells were not sorted, and total RNA was isolated straight from whole blood. Overall study results and limits: Separate T cell subtypes could not be resolved from one another.

With regard to this clonotype: Its antigen is still unknown.

Total RNA input per TCR library was roughly 3,800 ng. Investigators made cDNA in eight separate reactions per sample. One entry per CDR3 protein, without DNA, is what TCRdb gives after re-calling the 5' RACE reads. The sample table sets out hundreds of thousands of distinct CDR3 sequences. This rearrangement joins TRBV10-3 to TRBJ1-5. The origin of this receptor is a human donor with ulcerative colitis or Crohn's disease, or a healthy co-twin of an affected twin (not recorded which). The sequenced sample consisted of blood. CDR3 amino acids: CAISETNQPQHF.